Listed here is a single TCR beta chain. The data were taken from a study of human CD4 T cells and Enterobacteriaceae. The overall study: E. coli, K. pneumoniae, E. aerogenes, S. flexneri, S. sonnei, S. typhimurium, S. aureus were stimuli.

CFSE-low antigen-reactive cultures were sequenced at survey level. The protocol was immunoSEQ multiplex PCR, while the TCRdb copy is restricted to in-frame clones and leaves out a portion. The sample lists hundreds of clones, approximately 35% occurring once. The CDR3 sequence is 14 residues long. Per the germline V gene, CDR1 is MDHEN and CDR2 is SYDVKM. The V segment lost 6 bases and the J segment 9 bases; nucleotides outside the gene matches: 11. Proliferating activated T cells were sorted by FACS as CFSE-low CD25+ ICOS+ after about 6-7 days. Memory CD4+ T cells were CFSE-labeled and cultured 2:1 with antigen-pulsed autologous monocytes. All CD4+ cells other than CD45RA+CCR7+CD95- naive cells were sorted as memory, over 95% pure. Study-wide results and limits: Though polyclonal, Enterobacteriaceae-reactive repertoires held fewer clonotypes than S. aureus- or M. tuberculosis-reactive repertoires.

The TCR sequence derives from a human donor in good health. The specimen was bacteria-reactive CD4+ T cells grown in culture. Subset denoted: CFSE-low proliferating memory CD4 T cells sorted after in vitro stimulation with a heat-inactivated bacterium or M. tuberculosis lysate. The chain joins TRBV28 to TRBJ1-5; 7 bases are a match to TRBD1. The CDR3 spells CASRLEQGSGPQHF. CDR3 DNA: TGTGCCAGCAGGCTAGAACAGGGGAGCGGGCCCCAGCATTTT. Filled out from reference TRBV28 and TRBJ1-5, the complete variable domain reads DVKVTQSSRYLVKRTGEKVFLECVQDMDHENMFWYRQDPGLGLRLIYFSYDVKMKEKGDIPEGYSVSREKKERFSLILESASTNQTSMYLCASRLEQGSGPQHFGDGTRLSIL.